This T cell receptor beta chain was sequenced during a study of post-analysis software for immune sequencing data. General study findings and limits: Higher frequency in patients than in controls was seen for five TRBV segments, with TRBV5-6, TRBV5-1 and TRBV20-1 among them. Same-batch samples co-clustered strongly by F measure.

The authors incorporated unique molecular identifiers into the TCR beta cDNA libraries. Yield was some 540,000 cDNA molecules from around 1 to 9.1 million T cells. TCRdb re-called the PCR reads through MiXCR, storing one row per CDR3 protein. The repertoire holds 650,000 to 850,000 distinct CDR3 sequences, with 40% to 55% as singletons. This CDR3 region has 17 residues. Per germline, CDR1 SGHVS and CDR2 FNYEAQ. V shed 5 bases and J 0 bases; nucleotides not matched to a gene: 8. With respect to this clonotype: Its specificity is unknown.

The TCR comes from a girl aged 5 to 17 with multiple sclerosis. This rearrangement joins TRBV7-6 to TRBJ2-1, with TRBD2 matching over 9 bases. Sequencing input: blood. CDR3: CASSRRGSGSSYNEQFF. CDR3 nucleotides: TGTGCCAGCAGCAGACGGGGTAGCGGGAGCTCCTACAATGAGCAGTTCTTC.